The 17 T cell receptor beta chains below were found in one sample sequenced in a study of blood T cells in healthy people across ages. The use of a sample-barcoded 5' primer and a J-beta primer mix characterized a second PCR of about 7 to 12 cycles. TCRdb called the 5' RACE reads again in MiXCR, with one record for every CDR3 protein. Seen here are approximately 800,000 distinct CDR3 sequences, around 25% observed once, and the top ten hold approximately 4%. These data were also filed under a second study, of T cells of mothers and their children.

Sequences were obtained from blood. The receptors were sampled from a boy younger than 18 in good health.

This chain connects TRBV4-2 to TRBJ2-2, with D tentatively TRBD2 (6 bases). CDR1 is LGHNA and CDR2 is YNFKEQ in the germline V gene. The length of the CDR3 is 14 residues. V was trimmed by 0 bases and J by 9 bases, leaving 11 bases between them. The CDR3 sequence: CASSQDGGVRELFF. DNA of the CDR3: TGTGCCAGCAGCCAAGATGGAGGGGTCCGGGAGCTGTTTTTT.

V usage is TRBV12-3 or TRBV12-4 and J usage is TRBJ2-5; tentatively, D is TRBD2 (5 bases). V was pared by 5 bases and J by 5 bases, with 18 bases between. The CDR3 is 15 residues long. The CDR3 spells CASSLLVGSGETQYF. CDR3 coding DNA: TGTGCCAGCAGTCTACTGGTGGGGAGTGGGGAGACCCAGTACTTC.

This clonotype was picked up a small number of times. V and J are TRBV3-1 and TRBJ2-7; 11 positions agree with TRBD2. Losses at the gene ends were 5 bases for V and 6 bases for J; bases not matched to a gene: 3. Germline assignment: CDR1 LGHDT and CDR2 YNNKEL (reference sequence). The CDR3 runs 13 residues. The CDR3: CASSGLAGFEQYF. CDR3 nucleotides: TGTGCCAGCAGCGGACTAGCGGGTTTCGAGCAGTACTTC.

In this sample, this clonotype turned up a few times. The rearrangement uses TRBV12-3 or TRBV12-4 and TRBJ1-1; D possibly corresponds to TRBD1 (6 bases). There are 17 residues in the CDR3. The V end lost 5 bases, the J end lost 0 bases, and 19 bases lay between the germline ends. The CDR3 region has the DNA TGTGCCAGCAGTACCAGTCGACAGGATTTCATGAACACTGAAGCTTTCTTT. Amino acid sequence: CASSTSRQDFMNTEAFF.

This rearrangement joins TRBV6-5 to TRBJ1-4; unclear D gene. The CDR3 extends over 15 amino acids. Trimming pared 4 bases from V and 4 bases from J, leaving 13 bases between. The germline CDR1 and CDR2 sequences are MNHEY and SVGAGI. The CDR3: CASSSNIASNEKLFF. CDR3 sequence (DNA): TGTGCCAGCAGTTCCAACATTGCAAGTAATGAAAAACTGTTTTTT.

This clonotype occurred a few times. CDR3 nucleotide sequence: TGTGCCAGCAGCGCGCGACTCTCCTCCTACAATGAGCAGTTCTTC. Its protein product is CASSARLSSYNEQFF. The chain combines TRBV9 with TRBJ2-1; D gene unclear. Per germline, CDR1 SGDLS and CDR2 YYNGEE. This CDR3 is built from 15 residues. V was trimmed by 3 bases and J by 0 bases, leaving 10 bases between them.

The chain recombines TRBV5-1 with TRBJ2-3; 9 nucleotides line up with TRBD1. The germline gives CDR1 SGHRS, CDR2 YFSETQ. The CDR3 sequence is 16 residues long. With V trimmed by 0 bases and J by 1 base, 3 bases remained unmatched. The CDR3 DNA reads TGCGCCAGCAGCTTGGGGGACAGGGTGGGCACAGATACGCAGTATTTT. Translation: CASSLGDRVGTDTQYF.

This clonotype was seen a single time. CDR3 sequence reads: CASSQGAGTGFNQPQHF. In nucleotides, the CDR3 is TGTGCCAGCAGCCAGGGAGCCGGGACAGGATTCAATCAGCCCCAGCATTTT. This chain uses TRBV3-1 with TRBJ1-5; 8 bases agree with TRBD1. The CDR3 runs 17 residues. With 3 bases clipped from V and 3 bases from J, the junction kept 10 bases outside the gene matches. The germline V gene encodes CDR1 LGHDT and CDR2 YNNKEL (reference sequence).

V gene TRBV5-1 combines with J gene TRBJ2-1; D uncertain. CDR1 SGHRS and CDR2 YFSETQ come from the germline V gene. V was clipped by 3 bases and J by 0 bases, with 13 bases between them. This CDR3 contains 16 residues. CDR3 sequence: CASSSVGALSYNEQFF. The CDR3, as DNA: TGCGCCAGCAGCTCCGTTGGAGCCCTCTCCTACAATGAGCAGTTCTTC.

The chain has TRBV6-1 and TRBJ2-1, with TRBD2 identical over 9 bases. The CDR3 has 15 amino acids. In germline, CDR1 is MNHNS, CDR2 SASEGT. Trimming took 5 bases from V and 4 from J; bases not matched to a gene: 6. This CDR3 is CASSPAGGTYNEQFF. The CDR3 DNA sequence: TGTGCCAGCAGTCCCGCGGGGGGGACTTACAATGAGCAGTTCTTC.

Details on this clonotype: Germline and junction disagree at one end, which may indicate a read error. V and J are TRBV4-1 and TRBJ2-5; D might be TRBD1 or TRBD2, each matching 5 bases. The CDR3 totals 15 residues. The germline V gene encodes CDR1 MGHRA and CDR2 YSYEKL. The CDR3, as DNA: TGCGCCAGCAGCCAGTTGGACCGGGGCCAAGAGGCCCAGTACTTC. Protein sequence: CASSQLDRGQEAQYF.

A few counts support this clonotype. The J gene is TRBJ2-5, the V gene TRBV5-1; D unclear. V dropped 0 bases and J dropped 5 bases, with 17 bases sitting between them. The CDR3 length is 16 residues. The germline gives CDR1 SGHRS, CDR2 YFSETQ. The DNA for the CDR3 is TGCGCCAGCAGCTTGGAAGGTGTCGGCCTCCGGGAGACCCAGTACTTC. This sequence encodes CASSLEGVGLRETQYF.

The chain carries TRBV28 and TRBJ2-5; 9 bases are a match to TRBD1. Gene TRBJ2-1 matches the end of the DNA better, so the J call may be wrong. Germline V CDR1 and CDR2: MDHEN, SYDVKM. This CDR3 region has 15 residues. DNA for the CDR3: TGTGCCAGCACCACCGCCGGGACAGGGAACAATGAGCAGTTCTTC. Amino acids: CASTTAGTGNNEQFF.

This clonotype was seen a handful of times. This chain connects TRBV18 to TRBJ2-5, with no clear D. Gene TRBJ2-7 matches the end of the DNA better, so the J call may be wrong. Per germline, CDR1 KGHSH and CDR2 LQKENI. This CDR3 spans 15 amino acids. In DNA form, the CDR3 reads TGTGCCAGCTCACCACCGAGCAGGATGGGTGACGAGCAGTACTTC. Protein: CASSPPSRMGDEQYF.

In DNA, the CDR3 is TGTGCCAGCAGCTTGGAGGGACAGTGGGAGCAGTACTTC. It translates to CASSLEGQWEQYF. The chain is built from TRBV7-2 and TRBJ2-5; tentative D call: TRBD1 (7 bases). CDR3 length equals 13 residues. Germline V lookup: CDR1 SGHTA, CDR2 FQGNSA. Trimming shortened V by 3 bases and J by 11 bases, and 16 bases separated the two germline ends.

There are a few counts of this clonotype. The chain recombines TRBV7-9 with TRBJ2-1; 13 positions match TRBD2. CDR3 size: 15 residues. Per the germline V gene, CDR1 is SEHNR and CDR2 is FQNEAQ (reference sequence). Unmatched junction bases numbered 2, after V lost 5 bases and J lost 4 bases. The CDR3 region has the DNA TGTGCCAGCAGCGGACTAGCGGGGGTGTACAATGAGCAGTTCTTC. Its protein product is CASSGLAGVYNEQFF. The full variable domain, with the rest looked up from reference TRBV7-9 and TRBJ2-1, is DTGVSQNPRHKITKRGQNVTFRCDPISEHNRLYWYRQTLGQGPEFLTYFQNEAQLEKSRLLSDRFSAERPKGSFSTLEIQRTEQGDSAMYLCASSGLAGVYNEQFFGPGTRLTVL.

This chain joins TRBV29-1 and TRBJ1-2; TRBD1 agrees at 7 bases. Germline V CDR1 and CDR2: SQVTM, ANQGSEA. This CDR3 spans 13 amino acids. Trimming at V came to 4 bases and at J to 4 bases, leaving 6 bases not matched to a gene. The CDR3 loop is CSVAGGGTYGYTF. CDR3 in DNA: TGCAGCGTTGCTGGAGGGGGCACCTATGGCTACACCTTC.